Listed below are T cell receptor beta chains from one sample, sequenced in a study of T cells in Graves' hyperthyroidism and ophthalmopathy. Via MiXCR, TCRdb re-called the multiplex PCR reads, giving one row per CDR3 protein. Seen here are 37,000 or so distinct CDR3 sequences, approximately 52% observed once, and the top ten hold under 20%. Sequenced input: blood. Receptors originate from a man aged 35 to 55 with Graves' ophthalmopathy. Both conserved end residues are part of each CDR3. The D gene is left open where the match is weak. Some rows have no size entry. The others give once, few or many, or a class for an expanded clone.

j_gene: TRBJ2-1
v_gene: TRBV20-1
d_gene: -
abundance: -
CDR3aa: CSASVWGYNEQFF
CDR3nt: TGCAGTGCTAGCGTTTGGGGGTACAATGAGCAGTTCTTC

j_gene: TRBJ2-2
v_gene: TRBV30
d_gene: -
abundance: many
CDR3aa: CAWGRPTGELFF
CDR3nt: TGTGCCTGGGGGCGGCCCACCGGGGAGCTGTTTTTT

j_gene: TRBJ2-2
v_gene: TRBV3-1
d_gene: -
abundance: many
CDR3aa: CASSQTRASNTGELFF
CDR3nt: TGTGCCAGCAGCCAGACGAGGGCCTCGAACACCGGGGAGCTGTTTTTT

j_gene: TRBJ2-5
v_gene: TRBV6-1
d_gene: -
abundance: -
CDR3aa: CASRLGRSMETQYF
CDR3nt: TGTGCCAGCAGGCTGGGGCGGAGTATGGAGACCCAGTACTTC

j_gene: TRBJ2-6
v_gene: TRBV9
d_gene: TRBD1
abundance: -
CDR3aa: CASSVEAGGNVLTF
CDR3nt: TGTGCCAGCAGCGTAGAGGCAGGGGGCAACGTCCTGACTTTC

j_gene: TRBJ1-2
v_gene: TRBV2
d_gene: TRBD1
abundance: -
CDR3aa: CASSETSGDSSGYTF
CDR3nt: TGTGCCAGCAGTGAGACTAGCGGGGACAGCTCCGGCTACACCTTC

j_gene: TRBJ1-2
v_gene: TRBV25-1
d_gene: -
abundance: -
CDR3aa: CAGSEYKGDNYGYTF
CDR3nt: TGTGCCGGCAGTGAATATAAGGGGGATAACTATGGCTACACCTTC

j_gene: TRBJ2-1
v_gene: TRBV20-1
d_gene: -
abundance: medium-sized
CDR3aa: CSANENNEQFF
CDR3nt: TGCAGTGCTAATGAGAACAATGAGCAGTTCTTC

j_gene: TRBJ2-7
v_gene: TRBV5-1
d_gene: TRBD1
abundance: many
CDR3aa: CASSPLTGAQYEQYF
CDR3nt: TGCGCCAGCAGCCCGCTGACAGGGGCGCAATACGAGCAGTACTTC

j_gene: TRBJ2-5
v_gene: TRBV2
d_gene: -
abundance: -
CDR3aa: CASNGFGGGETQHF
CDR3nt: TGTGCCAGCAATGGGTTTGGGGGCGGGGAGACCCAGCACTTC

j_gene: TRBJ1-3
v_gene: TRBV25-1
d_gene: -
abundance: -
CDR3aa: CASSPGQLFSGNTIYF
CDR3nt: TGTGCCAGCAGTCCCGGACAGTTATTCTCTGGAAACACCATATATTTT

j_gene: TRBJ2-7
v_gene: TRBV7-9
d_gene: -
abundance: many
CDR3aa: CASSSSRDEGGTYEQYF
CDR3nt: TGTGCCAGCAGCTCCAGCCGGGATGAGGGAGGGACATACGAGCAGTACTTC

j_gene: TRBJ2-1
v_gene: TRBV5-4
d_gene: -
abundance: many
CDR3aa: CASSLRLGDRNEQFF
CDR3nt: TGTGCCAGCAGCTTAAGGCTAGGCGACCGTAATGAGCAGTTCTTC

j_gene: TRBJ1-5
v_gene: TRBV4-1
d_gene: -
abundance: many
CDR3aa: CASSLRGDQLQHF
CDR3nt: TGCGCCAGCAGCCTCCGGGGCGATCAGCTCCAGCATTTT

j_gene: TRBJ2-1
v_gene: TRBV28
d_gene: TRBD1
abundance: many
CDR3aa: CASSFYRRDSRLDEQFF
CDR3nt: TGTGCCAGCAGCTTCTACCGTAGGGACAGCCGGCTCGATGAGCAGTTCTTC